The 26 T cell receptor beta chains in this list originate from one sample, sequenced in a study of blood T cell repertoires in COVID-19. The protocol was immunoSEQ multiplex PCR, while the TCRdb copy is restricted to in-frame clones and leaves out a portion. The sample yields some 220,000 clones, nearly 90% seen once. Material for sequencing was peripheral blood. Every receptor here comes from a woman between 18 and 29 years old who had recovered from COVID-19.

The chain joins TRBV13 to TRBJ2-7, with 9 bases matching TRBD2. J lost 4 bases, V lost 5 bases, and 9 bases had no gene match. The CDR3 extends over 15 amino acids. Per the germline V gene, CDR1 is PRHDT and CDR2 is FYEKMQ (reference sequence). CDR3 region: CASSINGLAKYEQYF. CDR3 nucleotide sequence: TGTGCCAGCAGCATTAACGGACTAGCGAAATACGAGCAGTACTTC.

V is TRBV24-1 and J is TRBJ2-3, with D possibly matching TRBD1 (6 bases). CDR3 size: 13 residues. CDR1 KGHDR and CDR2 SFDVKD come from the germline V gene. Trimming removed 5 bases from V and 4 bases from J, with 9 bases in between. The CDR3 DNA reads as TGTGCCACCAGTGTGCAGGGGCCAGATACGCAGTATTTT. The encoded protein is CATSVQGPDTQYF.

The gene calls are TRBV24-1 and TRBJ2-3, with TRBD2 matching 11 bases. The germline CDR1 and CDR2 sequences are KGHDR and SFDVKD. V trimming: 4 bases; J trimming: 0 bases; junction bases outside the gene matches: 2. There are 16 residues in the CDR3. The CDR3 DNA is TGTGCCACCAGTGACCGACTAGCGGGAAGCACAGATACGCAGTATTTT. Translation gives CATSDRLAGSTDTQYF.

This clone showed up just once. This chain uses TRBV25-1 with TRBJ1-4, with D maybe TRBD1 (6 bases). Germline CDR1 and CDR2: MGHDK and SYGVNS. This CDR3 spans 13 amino acids. The germline V and J ends were trimmed by 5 bases and 8 bases, with 12 bases remaining between them. The CDR3: CASSRGAREKLFF. The DNA for the CDR3 is TGTGCCAGCAGTCGGGGGGCGCGGGAAAAACTGTTTTTT.

This chain uses TRBV7-9 with TRBJ2-4, with D perhaps matching TRBD2 (6 bases). This CDR3 has 14 residues. The V gene's germline CDR1 is SEHNR and CDR2 FQNEAQ (reference sequence). V was cut by 1 base and J by 6 bases, with 10 bases left in between. CDR3 sequence reads: CASSLVGSLNIQYF. DNA of the CDR3: TGTGCCAGCAGCTTAGTCGGGAGCCTAAACATTCAGTACTTC.

This clone was found once. The chain carries TRBV5-1 and TRBJ1-2, with 10 bases identical to TRBD1. J gave up 4 bases and V 4 bases, and 10 bases lay outside the gene matches. CDR1 and CDR2 from the germline V gene are SGHRS and YFSETQ. The CDR3 is 16 amino acids. Here the CDR3 reads CASSTPDRGRRYGYTF. The CDR3 DNA reads TGCGCCAGCAGCACCCCCGACAGGGGGCGTCGCTATGGCTACACCTTC.

This sequence joins TRBV6-5 and TRBJ1-3; D call uncertain. Germline lookup yields CDR1 MNHEY and CDR2 SVGAGI. The V end lost 7 bases, the J end lost 0 bases, and 13 bases lay between the germline ends. This CDR3 spans 15 amino acids. CDR3 sequence reads: CASKFDSNSGNTIYF. The CDR3 nucleotides read TGTGCCAGCAAGTTCGATTCTAACTCTGGAAACACCATATATTTT.

The chain recombines TRBV11-3 with TRBJ2-7; 7 nucleotides match TRBD2. V lost 1 base to trimming and J lost 5 bases; unmatched junction nucleotides: 2. The CDR3 contains 13 residues. From germline, CDR1 is SGHNT and CDR2 YENEEA. CDR3 loop: CASSLGTRDEQYF. The CDR3 region has the DNA TGTGCCAGCAGCTTAGGGACTAGAGACGAGCAGTACTTC.

The rearrangement links TRBV12-5 to TRBJ1-1; D unclear. This CDR3 has 13 amino acids. Germline CDR1 reads LGHNT; CDR2 reads FRNRAP. Between the trimmed V and J ends, which lost 1 base and 7 bases, there was a span of 10 bases. The CDR3 is CASGLAGGLEAFF. In nucleotides, the CDR3 is TGTGCTAGTGGTTTGGCGGGAGGCCTTGAAGCTTTCTTT.

The J gene is TRBJ1-1, the V gene TRBV10-1; D is unresolved. This CDR3 is 13 amino acids long. V lost 7 bases to trimming and J lost 1 base, with 10 bases between them. The V gene's germline CDR1 is WNHNN and CDR2 SYGVQD (reference sequence). CDR3 region: CASNTGPNTEAFF. For the CDR3, the DNA is TGCGCCAGCAATACGGGTCCGAACACTGAAGCTTTCTTT.

The J gene is TRBJ2-2, the V gene TRBV25-1; D is uncertain. This CDR3 region has 14 residues. Germline CDR1 reads MGHDK; CDR2 reads SYGVNS. The V and J ends lost 6 bases and 1 base respectively, with 9 bases between them. The CDR3 is CASSVTGNTGELFF. Here the CDR3 DNA reads TGTGCCAGCAGCGTGACGGGGAACACCGGGGAGCTGTTTTTT.

This chain links TRBV27 with TRBJ2-7, with D perhaps matching TRBD2 (6 bases). The CDR3 has 16 amino acids. Germline V lookup: CDR1 MNHEY, CDR2 SMNVEV (reference sequence). Trimming left V 3 bases short and J 4 bases short, with 19 bases between. The CDR3 DNA is TGTGCCAGCAGTTTCCTCTCGAGCGGGCTGGGGTACGAGCAGTACTTC. Its translation: CASSFLSSGLGYEQYF.

V is TRBV7-9 and J is TRBJ1-2; D possibly corresponds to TRBD1 (5 bases). This CDR3 region has 14 residues. Germline loops: CDR1 SEHNR, CDR2 FQNEAQ (reference sequence). V lost 1 base and J lost 4, with 10 bases in between. This CDR3 is CASSLEGRAYGYTF. The CDR3, as DNA: TGTGCCAGCAGCTTAGAGGGCAGGGCCTATGGCTACACCTTC.

The J gene is TRBJ2-7, the V gene TRBV5-1; the match to TRBD1 covers 7 bases. Unmatched junction bases numbered 10, after V lost 5 bases and J lost 2 bases. This CDR3 has 15 residues. CDR1 is SGHRS, CDR2 YFSETQ, per germline. The chain's CDR3 is CASRPGTTGTYEQYF. CDR3 nucleotide sequence: TGCGCCAGCAGGCCGGGGACGACAGGGACCTACGAGCAGTACTTC. Based on the CDR3 plus reference TRBV5-1 and TRBJ2-7, the full variable domain is KAGVTQTPRYLIKTRGQQVTLSCSPISGHRSVSWYQQTPGQGLQFLFEYFSETQRNKGNFPGRFSGRQFSNSRSEMNVSTLELGDSALYLCASRPGTTGTYEQYFGPGTRLTVT.

The rearrangement joins TRBV19 to TRBJ1-1, with a possible D match to TRBD1 (6 bases). Germline V gene lookup returns CDR1 LNHDA and CDR2 SQIVND (reference sequence). CDR3 length equals 16 residues. V lost 5 bases and J 0 bases, leaving 16 bases between the germline ends. The CDR3 protein is CASSAGRGTMNTEAFF. As DNA, the CDR3 is TGTGCCAGTAGTGCGGGGAGGGGGACAATGAACACTGAAGCTTTCTTT.

The gene calls are TRBV19 and TRBJ2-6, with D perhaps matching TRBD1 (6 bases). The CDR3 totals 17 residues. Germline V lookup: CDR1 LNHDA, CDR2 SQIVND (reference sequence). V shed 5 bases and J shed 1 base, with 15 bases lying between them. CDR3 residues: CASSPLGQQSGANVLTF. CDR3 bases: TGTGCCAGTAGTCCCCTCGGACAGCAGTCTGGGGCCAACGTCCTGACTTTC.

V usage is TRBV5-1 and J usage is TRBJ1-2; D perhaps matches TRBD1 (5 bases). The CDR3 has 15 residues. Trimming pared 0 bases from V and 6 bases from J, leaving 15 bases between. CDR1 SGHRS and CDR2 YFSETQ come from the germline V gene. The CDR3 nucleotides read TGCGCCAGCAGCTTGGCGGTGGGCAAAGGGGATGGCTACACCTTC. This sequence encodes CASSLAVGKGDGYTF.

The chain uses TRBV18 and TRBJ1-4; a possible D gene is TRBD1 (6 bases). The CDR3 has 14 amino acids. V gave up 6 bases and J gave up 5 bases, with 13 bases separating them. The germline gives CDR1 KGHSH, CDR2 LQKENI. The chain's CDR3 is CASSSSGANEKLFF. CDR3 nucleotides: TGTGCCAGCTCGTCCTCAGGGGCCAATGAAAAACTGTTTTTT.

V usage is TRBV6-2 or TRBV6-3 and J usage is TRBJ1-5; possible D gene TRBD1, 6 bases. The germline gives CDR1 MNHEY, CDR2 SVGEGT. The CDR3 length is 17 residues. V lost 0 bases, J lost 1 base, and 13 bases lay in between. The CDR3, as DNA: TGTGCCAGCAGTTACTCCGGGTGGGGGGGCAGCAATCAGCCCCAGCATTTT. Its translation: CASSYSGWGGSNQPQHF.

This chain links TRBV4-1 with TRBJ2-2, with 11 bases lining up with TRBD2. This CDR3 has 17 residues. Germline V gives CDR1 MGHRA, CDR2 YSYEKL. V shed 2 bases and J 5 bases; nucleotides not matched to a gene: 7. CDR3 in amino acids: CASSQRLAGFGTGELFF. The CDR3 DNA sequence: TGCGCCAGCAGCCAACGACTAGCGGGATTTGGGACCGGGGAGCTGTTTTTT.

The chain is built from TRBV25-1 and TRBJ2-5, with TRBD2 as a possible D gene (5 bases). Trimming stripped 5 bases from V and 4 bases from J, with 8 bases between. The CDR3 has 12 amino acids. Looked up from germline, CDR1 is MGHDK and CDR2 is SYGVNS. The CDR3 loop is CASSRSGETQYF. CDR3 DNA: TGTGCCAGCAGTCGAAGCGGAGAGACCCAGTACTTC. Together with reference TRBV25-1 and TRBJ2-5, the CDR3 gives the full variable domain: EADIYQTPRYLVIGTGKKITLECSQTMGHDKMYWYQQDPGMELHLIHYSYGVNSTEKGDLSSESTVSRIRTEHFPLTLESARPSHTSQYLCASSRSGETQYFGPGTRLLVL.

This chain connects TRBV6-6 to TRBJ1-5; 9 positions match TRBD1. CDR1 and CDR2 (germline): MNHNY, SVGAGI (reference sequence). Trimming at V came to 6 bases and at J to 1 base, leaving 4 bases not matched to a gene. This CDR3 has 15 residues. CDR3 DNA sequence: TGTGCCAGCAGACAGACAGGGGGAAGCAATCAGCCCCAGCATTTT. This gives the protein CASRQTGGSNQPQHF.

The chain carries TRBV7-3 and TRBJ1-1; D unresolved. Germline assignment: CDR1 SGHTA and CDR2 FQGTGA. The CDR3 totals 12 residues. V gave up 5 bases and J gave up 11 bases, with 15 bases separating them. DNA of the CDR3: TGTGCCAGCAGCAACAACGAGGGAAAGGCTTTCTTT. It codes for CASSNNEGKAFF.

In DNA form, the CDR3 reads TGTGCCAGCAGCGCCCAGGGGTGGGGCGAGCAGTACTTC. Encoded protein: CASSAQGWGEQYF. The chain has TRBV9 and TRBJ2-7; D is perhaps TRBD1 (6 bases). Germline V gene data show CDR1 as SGDLS and CDR2 as YYNGEE. CDR3 size: 13 residues. V was pared by 3 bases and J by 6 bases, with 13 bases between.

The rearrangement joins TRBV30 to TRBJ2-7; D is ambiguous. The CDR3 is made up of 13 amino acids. Trimming left V 3 bases short and J 3 bases short, with 12 bases between. The V gene's germline CDR1 is GTSNPN and CDR2 SVGIG (reference sequence). CDR3 amino acids: CAWSPTPFYEQYF. The CDR3 DNA reads as TGTGCCTGGAGCCCGACACCGTTCTACGAGCAGTACTTC.

This chain uses TRBV4-1 with TRBJ2-1; a weak D match, TRBD2 (5 bases). The ends were cut back, 1 base at V and 2 bases at J, with 9 bases in the middle. This CDR3 region has 15 residues. From germline, CDR1 is MGHRA and CDR2 YSYEKL. CDR3 sequence reads: CASSQAGITYNEQFF. The DNA of the CDR3 is TGCGCCAGCAGCCAAGCCGGGATCACCTACAATGAGCAGTTCTTC.